The source of this T cell receptor (beta chain) is a study of blood T cell repertoires in COVID-19. Germline-derived CDR1 and CDR2 are GTSNPN and SVGIG (reference sequence). The CDR3 extends over 14 amino acids. Trimming at V came to 4 bases and at J to 3 bases, leaving 6 bases not matched to a gene. The assay was immunoSEQ multiplex PCR, and TCRdb's table has in-frame clones only and misses some. Of some 180,000 clones in the sample, roughly 90% were seen once. This clone was detected only a few times. What was sequenced was peripheral blood. This clonotype was sampled from a man aged 50 or older with acute or convalescent COVID-19. The rearrangement links TRBV30 to TRBJ2-3; 8 nucleotides align to TRBD1. In DNA, the CDR3 is TGTGCCTGGAACAGGGGGGAGAGTACAGATACGCAGTATTTT. Protein product: CAWNRGESTDTQYF. Full variable domain (rest looked up from reference TRBV30 and TRBJ2-3): SQTIHQWPATLVQPVGSPLSLECTVEGTSNPNLYWYRQAAGRGLQLLFYSVGIGQISSEVPQNLSASRPQDRQFILSSKKLLLSDSGFYLCAWNRGESTDTQYFGPGTRLTVL.